The 17 T cell receptor beta chains in this list originate from one sample, sequenced in a study of T cell clones after liver transplantation. Only in-frame clones appear in the TCRdb table, and some are missing; sequencing was by immunoSEQ multiplex PCR. The profile covers 60,000 or so clones, with around 70% appearing a single time and around 9.1% taken by the ten largest. The sequenced sample was CD4+ T cells from blood, obtained at the 22-month timepoint. The receptors stem from a human patient who received a liver transplant. Some T cells may have come from the graft donor.

The V and J genes are TRBV5-6 and TRBJ2-7, with D perhaps TRBD1 (6 bases). Trimming removed 0 bases at V and 9 bases at J, with 22 bases between. The CDR3 spans 16 residues. Germline V gene sequence: CDR1 SGHDT, CDR2 YYEEEE. The chain's CDR3 is CASSLAPTDRGHWQYF. The CDR3 nucleotides are TGTGCCAGCAGCTTGGCTCCTACGGACAGAGGCCATTGGCAGTACTTC.

This chain joins TRBV27 and TRBJ1-4; no reliable D call. V shed 4 bases and J shed 11 bases, with 14 bases lying between them. CDR1 and CDR2 (germline): MNHEY, SMNVEV (reference sequence). The CDR3 consists of 13 residues. The CDR3 spells CASSSTPDRKLFF. Here the CDR3 DNA reads TGTGCCAGCAGTTCAACCCCAGATCGCAAACTGTTTTTT.

As for this clone: One end of the junction is discordant with germline, which a read error may explain. The rearrangement uses TRBV14 and TRBJ1-1; D gene ambiguous. The CDR3 is made up of 12 amino acids. Per germline, CDR1 SGHDN and CDR2 FVKESK. As DNA, the CDR3 is TGTGCCAGCAGTCCCTGGAACAGTGAAGCTTTCTTT. It translates to CASSPWNSEAFF.

The CDR3 is CASSPDRGTYNEQFF. The CDR3 DNA reads TGTGCCAGCAGTCCCGACAGGGGGACCTACAATGAGCAGTTCTTC. The chain uses TRBV6-1 and TRBJ2-1; 9 positions match TRBD1. Trimming cost V 5 bases and J 2 bases; bases outside gene matches: 4. Germline V lookup: CDR1 MNHNS, CDR2 SASEGT. The CDR3 has 15 residues.

This clone was recorded once. The genes are TRBV6-5 and TRBJ2-7; 7 bases are a match to TRBD2. With V trimmed by 8 bases and J by 3 bases, 4 bases remained unmatched. Germline V gene data show CDR1 as MNHEY and CDR2 as SVGAGI. CDR3 length: 12 amino acids. CDR3 residues: CASGGGYYEQYF. In nucleotides, the CDR3 is TGTGCCAGCGGGGGGGGGTACTACGAGCAGTACTTC.

The table lists this clone with a count of one. The V call is TRBV19, the J call TRBJ1-2, with 8 bases fitting TRBD1. CDR3 length: 16 residues. CDR1 and CDR2 from the germline V gene are LNHDA and SQIVND (reference sequence). V lost 3 bases and J lost 6; bases outside the gene matches: 12. CDR3 nucleotides: TGTGCCAGTAGTATCGGAACAGGGGGAAGGATGGATGGCTACACCTTC. Translated: CASSIGTGGRMDGYTF.

The genes are TRBV7-2 and TRBJ2-7; D gene uncertain. The CDR3 has 11 residues. Germline CDR1 and CDR2: SGHTA and FQGNSA. V was shortened by 4 bases and J by 2 bases, with 3 bases between the two germline ends. CDR3 region: CASSSTYEQYF. CDR3 bases: TGTGCCAGCAGCTCGACCTACGAGCAGTACTTC.

The chain uses TRBV28 and TRBJ1-3; D gene uncertain. Deletions cut 8 bases from V and 2 bases from J, with 10 bases between. CDR1 is MDHEN and CDR2 is SYDVKM in the germline V gene. The CDR3 totals 13 residues. This CDR3 reads CASVRLAGNTIYF. In DNA, the CDR3 is TGTGCCAGCGTTAGGCTAGCTGGAAACACCATATATTTT.

This clone has only a few counts. At one boundary the junction diverges from the germline segment, which might be a read error. The chain carries TRBV2 and TRBJ2-3; 11 bases match TRBD2. CDR3 size: 12 residues. Germline V gene lookup returns CDR1 SNHLY and CDR2 FYNNEI. DNA of the CDR3: TGCGTCTCTAGCGGGGGGTACGATACGCAGTATTTT. It yields the protein CVSSGGYDTQYF.

This chain uses TRBV21-1 with TRBJ2-3; the table calls TRBD2, which could not be checked here. TRBV21-1 is designated a pseudogene. This CDR3 has 17 amino acids. The CDR3 sequence is CASSKALQAIAGDTQYF. DNA of the CDR3: TGTGCCAGCAGCAAAGCGCTCCAGGCTATCGCGGGAGATACGCAGTATTTT.

In its sample, this clone was seen many times. V is TRBV4-1 and J is TRBJ2-5, with D possibly being TRBD2 (5 bases). V lost 1 base and J 7 bases, leaving 10 bases between the germline ends. The CDR3 extends over 13 amino acids. The germline gives CDR1 MGHRA, CDR2 YSYEKL. This CDR3 is CASSQVAEGTQYF. The CDR3 DNA reads as TGCGCCAGCAGCCAAGTGGCCGAGGGGACCCAGTACTTC.

The CDR3 here is CASSLAGDRGLAGANVLTF. CDR3 DNA sequence: TGTGCCAGCAGCTTGGCGGGAGACAGGGGGCTGGCCGGGGCCAACGTCCTGACTTTC. This chain uses TRBV5-5 with TRBJ2-6; 10 positions match TRBD1. Germline CDR1 is SGHKS and CDR2 is YYEKEE (reference sequence). The CDR3 spans 19 residues. V shed 0 bases and J 4 bases; nucleotides not matched to a gene: 10. Combining the CDR3 with reference TRBV5-5 and TRBJ2-6 gives the whole variable domain DAGVTQSPTHLIKTRGQQVTLRCSPISGHKSVSWYQQVLGQGPQFIFQYYEKEERGRGNFPDRFSARQFPNYSSELNVNALLLGDSALYLCASSLAGDRGLAGANVLTFGAGSRLTVL.

The rearrangement links TRBV6-6 to TRBJ1-1; 8 bases fit TRBD1. The CDR3 totals 15 residues. Unmatched junction bases numbered 8, after V lost 4 bases and J lost 4 bases. Germline CDR1 and CDR2: MNHNY and SVGAGI (reference sequence). The DNA of the CDR3 is TGTGCCAGCAGTTTACGACAGGGGAGCAGCACTGAAGCTTTCTTT. Translating gives CASSLRQGSSTEAFF.

The chain couples TRBV15 to TRBJ2-5, with a tentative D call TRBD2 (6 bases). Trimming left V 1 base short and J 2 bases short, with 20 bases between. The CDR3 contains 18 residues. Germline-derived CDR1 and CDR2 are LNHNV and YYDKDF (reference sequence). DNA of the CDR3: TGTGCCACCAGCAGAGGGCTCGGGCTAGCGAGCCGTCAAGAGACCCAGTACTTC. Translation gives CATSRGLGLASRQETQYF.

CDR3 amino acids: CASSQRTGHADTQYF. The CDR3 region has the DNA TGTGCCAGCAGCCAGCGGACAGGGCATGCAGATACGCAGTATTTT. The J gene is TRBJ2-3, the V gene TRBV28, with TRBD1 matching 8 bases. Trimming at V came to 6 bases and at J to 4 bases, leaving 9 bases not matched to a gene. The CDR3 covers 15 residues. Germline V gives CDR1 MDHEN, CDR2 SYDVKM. Combining the CDR3 with reference TRBV28 and TRBJ2-3 gives the whole variable domain DVKVTQSSRYLVKRTGEKVFLECVQDMDHENMFWYRQDPGLGLRLIYFSYDVKMKEKGDIPEGYSVSREKKERFSLILESASTNQTSMYLCASSQRTGHADTQYFGPGTRLTVL.

The V gene is TRBV14, the J gene TRBJ1-6, with D uncertain. V lost 4 bases, J lost 5 bases, and 9 bases lay in between. The CDR3 sequence is 14 residues long. Germline CDR1 and CDR2: SGHDN and FVKESK. CDR3 nucleotide sequence: TGTGCCAGCAGCCGCGGCTGGGATAATTCACCCCTCCACTTT. The encoded protein is CASSRGWDNSPLHF.

This clone has more than one count but fewer than ten. The rearrangement joins TRBV7-9 to TRBJ2-7; D is uncertain. V lost 1 base and J 4 bases, leaving 14 bases between the germline ends. The CDR3 sequence is 15 residues long. Germline assignment: CDR1 SEHNR and CDR2 FQNEAQ (reference sequence). The DNA of the CDR3 is TGTGCCAGCAGCTTAGACTACCGATCTGGGTACGAGCAGTACTTC. Translation gives CASSLDYRSGYEQYF. The full variable domain, rest sourced from reference TRBV7-9 and TRBJ2-7, is DTGVSQNPRHKITKRGQNVTFRCDPISEHNRLYWYRQTLGQGPEFLTYFQNEAQLEKSRLLSDRFSAERPKGSFSTLEIQRTEQGDSAMYLCASSLDYRSGYEQYFGPGTRLTVT.